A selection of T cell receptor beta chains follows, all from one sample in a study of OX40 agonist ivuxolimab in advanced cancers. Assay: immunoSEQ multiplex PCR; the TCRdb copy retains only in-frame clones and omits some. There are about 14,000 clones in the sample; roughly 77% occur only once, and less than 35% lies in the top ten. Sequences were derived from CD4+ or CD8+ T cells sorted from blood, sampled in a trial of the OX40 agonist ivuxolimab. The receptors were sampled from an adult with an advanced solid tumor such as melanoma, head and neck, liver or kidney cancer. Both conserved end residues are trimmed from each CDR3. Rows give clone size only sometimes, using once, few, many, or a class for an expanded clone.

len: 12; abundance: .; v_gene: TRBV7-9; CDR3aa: ASSLEGFGETQY
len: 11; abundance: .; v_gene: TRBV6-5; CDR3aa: ASSDRATGELF
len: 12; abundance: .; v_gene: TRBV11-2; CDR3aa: ASTFLRRASEQY
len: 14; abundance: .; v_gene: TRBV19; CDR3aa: ASSISLAPLKSEQF
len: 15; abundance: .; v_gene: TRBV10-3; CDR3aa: AISDLLYDREQETQY
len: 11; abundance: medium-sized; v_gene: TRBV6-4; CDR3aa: ASSDRATGELF
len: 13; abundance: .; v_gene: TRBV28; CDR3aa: ASSLLALNTGELF
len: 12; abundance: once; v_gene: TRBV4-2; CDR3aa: ASSQASRAYEQY
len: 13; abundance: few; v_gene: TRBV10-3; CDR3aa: AISESHRGDTEAF
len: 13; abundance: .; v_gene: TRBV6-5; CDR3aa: ASSYSRRNQETQY
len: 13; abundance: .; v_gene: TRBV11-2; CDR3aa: ASREGAGGADTQY
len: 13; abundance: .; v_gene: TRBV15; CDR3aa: ATSIQPWRTDTQY
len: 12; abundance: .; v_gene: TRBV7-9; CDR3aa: ASSLDDPAGELF
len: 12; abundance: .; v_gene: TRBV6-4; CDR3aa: ASSATGGPYEQY
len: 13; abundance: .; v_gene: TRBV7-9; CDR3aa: ASSLVGLDSYGYT
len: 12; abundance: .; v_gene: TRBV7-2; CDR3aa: ASSLAGFTDTQY
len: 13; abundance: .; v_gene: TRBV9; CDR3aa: ASSVSGGDNYEQY
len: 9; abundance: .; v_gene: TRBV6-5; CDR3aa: ASSTGTGYT
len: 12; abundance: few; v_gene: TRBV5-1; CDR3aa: ASGGQENTGELF
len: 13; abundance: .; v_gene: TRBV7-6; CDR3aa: ASTPGPGEGETQY
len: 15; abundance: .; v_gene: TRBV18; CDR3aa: ASSPIPPGSGANVLT
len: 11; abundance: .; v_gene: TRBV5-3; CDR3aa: ASSLRPPEVAF
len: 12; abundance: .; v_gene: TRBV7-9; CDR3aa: ASSFEGLDNEQF
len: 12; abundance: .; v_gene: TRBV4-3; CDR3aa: ASSRAAYTDTQY
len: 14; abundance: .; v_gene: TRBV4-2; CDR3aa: ASSLLPSGSINEQY
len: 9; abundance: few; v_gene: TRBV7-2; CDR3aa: ASSLGRLQF
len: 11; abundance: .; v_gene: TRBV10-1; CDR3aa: ASSDRLGYEQY
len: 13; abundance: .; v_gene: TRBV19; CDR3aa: ASSMGGTATDTQY
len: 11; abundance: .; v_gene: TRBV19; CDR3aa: ASSSGTGAEQY
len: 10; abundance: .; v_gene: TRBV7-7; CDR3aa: ASSLRDGELF
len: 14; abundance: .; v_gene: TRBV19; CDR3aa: ASSIDQQRMNTEAF
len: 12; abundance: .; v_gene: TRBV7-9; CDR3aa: ARWSRRGTGELF
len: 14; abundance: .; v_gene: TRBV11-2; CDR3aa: ASSLRLAGAYNEQF
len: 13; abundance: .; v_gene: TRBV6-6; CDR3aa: ASSYGLAGYNEQF
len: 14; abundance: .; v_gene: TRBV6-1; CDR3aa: ASSEVSAGGQDTQY
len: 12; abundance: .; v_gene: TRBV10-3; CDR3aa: AISGGTGVNEQY
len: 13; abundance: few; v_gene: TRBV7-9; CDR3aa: ASSLDEGIWNEQF
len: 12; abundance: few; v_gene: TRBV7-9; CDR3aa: ASSHPGNPYGYT
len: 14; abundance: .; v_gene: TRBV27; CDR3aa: ASSLRRVKNTGELF
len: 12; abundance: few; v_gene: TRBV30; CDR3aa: AWRVGDMGTEAF
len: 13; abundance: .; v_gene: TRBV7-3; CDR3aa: ASSLVPLGNNEQF
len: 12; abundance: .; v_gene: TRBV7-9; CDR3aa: ASSLVEAAYEQY
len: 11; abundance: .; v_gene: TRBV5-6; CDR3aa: ASRIGTRGEQY
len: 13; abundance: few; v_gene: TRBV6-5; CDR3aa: ASRARQDPNTEAF
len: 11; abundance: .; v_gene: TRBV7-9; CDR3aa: AIQGTRAYEQY